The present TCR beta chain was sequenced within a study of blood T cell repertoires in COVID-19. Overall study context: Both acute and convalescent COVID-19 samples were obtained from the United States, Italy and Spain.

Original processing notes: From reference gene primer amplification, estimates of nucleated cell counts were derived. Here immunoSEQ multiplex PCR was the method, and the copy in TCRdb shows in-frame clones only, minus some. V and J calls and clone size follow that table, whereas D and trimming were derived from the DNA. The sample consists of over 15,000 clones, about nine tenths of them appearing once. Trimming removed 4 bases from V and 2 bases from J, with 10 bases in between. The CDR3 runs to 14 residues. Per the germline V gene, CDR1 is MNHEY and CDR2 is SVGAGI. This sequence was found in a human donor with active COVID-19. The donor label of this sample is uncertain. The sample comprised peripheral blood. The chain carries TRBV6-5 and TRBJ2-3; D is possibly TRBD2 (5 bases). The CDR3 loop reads CASSLSGITDTQYF. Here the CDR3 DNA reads TGTGCCAGCAGTTTAAGCGGAATCACAGATACGCAGTATTTT.